This T cell receptor (beta chain) was captured in a study of OX40 agonist ivuxolimab in advanced cancers. Across the study: Patients were treated with ivuxolimab, an agonistic anti-OX40 (CD134) antibody.

Findings of the study overall: Normalized T-cell clonal expansion was also low in some nonresponders. CD4+ T cells averaged fewer expanded clones than CD8+ T cells.

Samples of blood were obtained at baseline, on cycle 4 day 1, and on cycle 7 day 1. V dropped 0 bases and J dropped 9 bases, with 15 bases sitting between them. Germline CDR1 and CDR2: LNHNV and YYDKDF (reference sequence). This CDR3 spans 16 amino acids. Of note for this clone: The antigen remains undetermined.

Method: immunoSEQ multiplex PCR; TCRdb's copy keeps in-frame clones and lacks some. The data contain 20,000 to 30,000 clones, around three quarters of them seen just once; the ten biggest clones take up 9.5% to 15%. V gene TRBV15 combines with J gene TRBJ1-6; tentative D call: TRBD1 (5 bases). The sequence came from an adult with an advanced solid tumor such as melanoma, head and neck, liver or kidney cancer. The sequencing here drew on CD4+ or CD8+ T cells sorted from blood, taken in a trial of the OX40 agonist ivuxolimab. For the CDR3, the DNA is TGTGCCACCAGCAGAGATTTGTCAGGGTTAGGTTCACCCCTCCACTTT. Protein sequence: CATSRDLSGLGSPLHF.